The TCR beta chain described here comes from a study of tumor-infiltrating lymphocytes in primary liver carcinoma. Whole-study context: The study included patients who were men and women aged 30 to 69 years.

Germline V gene data show CDR1 as MNHNS and CDR2 as SASEGT. There are 16 residues in the CDR3. V lost 2 bases and J lost 3; bases outside the gene matches: 8. This clonotype was recorded at least ten times. Germline DNA was also extracted, and blood RNA was taken from unsorted whole blood. Sampling before surgery obtained around 3.6 milliliters of peripheral blood. With around 490 ng total RNA as template and a constant-region primer, TCR beta cDNA was made. Investigators got TCR beta libraries out of three nested multiplex PCR rounds, done with slightly modified ARM-PCR. Forward primers for TRBV1-TRBV30 and a C-beta reverse primer served the first two PCR rounds, at about 11 cycles each. From the multiplex PCR reads, TCRdb called clonotypes with MiXCR, one entry per CDR3 protein. Of approximately 310,000 distinct CDR3 sequences listed, approximately 60% are singletons.

The genes are TRBV6-1 and TRBJ2-7, with 9 bases aligning to TRBD2. The source material was peripheral blood. This sequence originates from a man aged 40-50 years with primary liver carcinoma and hepatitis B virus infection. The CDR3 spells CASSEFAGGPGYEQYF. The CDR3 DNA follows: TGTGCCAGCAGTGAATTTGCGGGAGGGCCGGGCTACGAGCAGTACTTC.